This T cell receptor beta chain was sequenced during a study of blood T cells in healthy people across ages. A second PCR, run for about 6 to 12 cycles, used a sample-barcoded 5' primer plus a J-beta primer mix. Via MiXCR, TCRdb re-called the 5' RACE reads, giving one row per CDR3 protein. The table includes 1.5 million to 2 million distinct CDR3 sequences, 49% detected once. Sequenced: blood. This TCR derives from a woman between 35 and 50 years old in good health.

Here the CDR3 reads CASSTYPQPDTQYF. The CDR3 nucleotides read TGTGCCAGCAGCACGTACCCACAGCCAGATACGCAGTATTTT. The chain links TRBV6-6 to TRBJ2-3; D gene uncertain. CDR3 length equals 14 residues. V was clipped by 6 bases and J by 4 bases, with 14 bases between them. Germline CDR1 is MNHNY and CDR2 is SVGAGI (reference sequence).